A single sample gave rise to the 22 T cell receptor beta chains below, sequenced in a study of shared T cell receptors in the human thymus. Repertoires were generated with immunoSEQ multiplex PCR, while TCRdb's copy carries only in-frame clones and drops some. This sample has roughly 660,000 clones, with roughly 88% found just once. These same data were also listed under a study on human thymus T cells.

Material: thymocytes. All receptors derive from a boy in the first two years of life with a congenital heart defect.

The chain links TRBV7-6 to TRBJ2-7; 8 nucleotides align to TRBD2. V lost 5 bases to trimming and J lost 6 bases; unmatched junction nucleotides: 9. In germline, CDR1 is SGHVS, CDR2 FNYEAQ. The CDR3 runs to 14 residues. This CDR3 reads CASSPDGLALEQYF. The CDR3 nucleotides are TGTGCCAGCAGCCCCGACGGACTAGCTCTCGAGCAGTACTTC.

The chain employs TRBV14 and TRBJ2-3; 11 positions agree with TRBD2. Germline trimming cut 1 base from V and 4 bases from J; bases unmatched to any gene: 4. CDR1 is SGHDN, CDR2 FVKESK, per germline. This CDR3 region has 16 residues. CDR3 in amino acids: CASSQAKLAGADTQYF. CDR3 in DNA: TGTGCCAGCAGCCAAGCGAAACTAGCGGGAGCAGATACGCAGTATTTT. The whole variable domain, remainder taken from reference TRBV14 and TRBJ2-3, is EAGVTQFPSHSVIEKGQTVTLRCDPISGHDNLYWYRRVMGKEIKFLLHFVKESKQDESGMPNNRFLAERTGGTYSTLKVQPAELEDSGVYFCASSQAKLAGADTQYFGPGTRLTVL.

The chain links TRBV5-6 to TRBJ1-3; D uncertain. The CDR3 has 14 amino acids. V lost 0 bases to trimming and J lost 1 base, with 5 bases between them. CDR1 is SGHDT, CDR2 YYEEEE, per germline. CDR3: CASSLDHSGNTIYF. The DNA of the CDR3 is TGTGCCAGCAGCTTGGATCATTCTGGAAACACCATATATTTT. The complete variable domain, with remaining parts taken from reference TRBV5-6 and TRBJ1-3, reads DAGVTQSPTHLIKTRGQQVTLRCSPKSGHDTVSWYQQALGQGPQFIFQYYEEEERQRGNFPDRFSGHQFPNYSSELNVNALLLGDSALYLCASSLDHSGNTIYFGEGSWLTVV.

The V call is TRBV5-1, the J call TRBJ2-1; 11 bases agree with TRBD1. The CDR3 runs to 17 residues. Germline-derived CDR1 and CDR2 are SGHRS and YFSETQ. J gave up 2 bases and V 0 bases, and 4 bases lay outside the gene matches. CDR3 DNA sequence: TGCGCCAGCAGCTTGGATCCGGGACAGGGGGCCTACAATGAGCAGTTCTTC. The encoded protein is CASSLDPGQGAYNEQFF.

V usage is TRBV10-2 and J usage is TRBJ2-7; D possibly corresponds to TRBD2 (5 bases). The V and J ends lost 4 bases and 2 bases respectively, with 15 bases between them. This CDR3 contains 15 residues. Germline CDR1 WSHSY, CDR2 SAAADI. CDR3 bases: TGCGCCAGCAGTGCCTGGGAGACTCGCACCTACGAGCAGTACTTC. The encoded protein is CASSAWETRTYEQYF.

The chain is built from TRBV4-1 and TRBJ2-7; 14 positions agree with TRBD2. The CDR3 totals 20 residues. Germline values: CDR1 MGHRA, CDR2 YSYEKL. V dropped 1 base and J dropped 0; count of bases not matched to a gene: 11. DNA of the CDR3: TGCGCCAGCAGCCAAGCCCTGACTAGCGGGAGGGCCGATGTCTCCTACGAGCAGTACTTC. Translating gives CASSQALTSGRADVSYEQYF.

The chain has TRBV28 and TRBJ2-1, with D maybe TRBD2 (6 bases). This CDR3 is 17 amino acids long. Germline CDR1 reads MDHEN; CDR2 reads SYDVKM. Between the trimmed V and J ends, which lost 2 bases and 0 bases, there was a span of 14 bases. The CDR3 region is CASSLRLVMSSYNEQFF. The CDR3 DNA follows: TGTGCCAGCAGTTTACGACTAGTCATGAGCTCCTACAATGAGCAGTTCTTC. The full variable domain, rest sourced from reference TRBV28 and TRBJ2-1, is DVKVTQSSRYLVKRTGEKVFLECVQDMDHENMFWYRQDPGLGLRLIYFSYDVKMKEKGDIPEGYSVSREKKERFSLILESASTNQTSMYLCASSLRLVMSSYNEQFFGPGTRLTVL.

This chain joins TRBV6-5 and TRBJ1-4; 8 nucleotides line up with TRBD1. Looked up from germline, CDR1 is MNHEY and CDR2 is SVGAGI. This CDR3 spans 14 amino acids. Germline trimming cut 6 bases from V and 5 bases from J; bases unmatched to any gene: 5. This chain's CDR3 is CASSWTGPNEKLFF. The CDR3 DNA is TGTGCCAGCAGCTGGACAGGGCCCAATGAAAAACTGTTTTTT.

The gene calls are TRBV19 and TRBJ2-1; 9 positions agree with TRBD2. The J segment lost 2 bases and the V segment lost 0 bases, leaving 11 bases of the junction unmatched. Germline V gives CDR1 LNHDA, CDR2 SQIVND (reference sequence). The CDR3 loop spans 19 amino acids. CDR3 nucleotide sequence: TGTGCCAGTAGTATAGACGGGACCGTAGCGGGAGTCCCCTACAATGAGCAGTTCTTC. Encoded protein: CASSIDGTVAGVPYNEQFF.

The chain recombines TRBV6-4 with TRBJ2-1; 11 bases match TRBD2. The CDR3 spans 22 residues. The germline V gene encodes CDR1 MRHNA and CDR2 SNTAGT. V was pared by 0 bases and J by 9 bases, with 25 bases of the junction left unmatched. CDR3 nucleotide sequence: TGTGCCAGCAGTGACTCGCTACTAGCGGGAGCTATCACCCGGGGGTCGGCGGGTGAGCAGTTCTTC. This sequence encodes CASSDSLLAGAITRGSAGEQFF.

This rearrangement joins TRBV6-5 to TRBJ2-7, with D maybe TRBD1 (6 bases). CDR1 and CDR2 from the germline V gene are MNHEY and SVGAGI. The CDR3 has 14 residues. V lost 4 bases and J lost 5, with 15 bases in between. The CDR3 bases are TGTGCCAGCAGTTCCTCCGACAGGATGGACGAGCAGTACTTC. Translating gives CASSSSDRMDEQYF.

This clone was seen a single time. This chain connects TRBV5-6 to TRBJ1-3; D unclear. The CDR3 totals 14 residues. Trimming pared 7 bases from V and 0 bases from J, leaving 11 bases between. Per the germline V gene, CDR1 is SGHDT and CDR2 is YYEEEE. The CDR3 reads CASPQVISGNTIYF. In DNA, the CDR3 is TGTGCCAGCCCCCAGGTAATCTCTGGAAACACCATATATTTT.

The chain couples TRBV10-1 to TRBJ2-7, with 10 bases that match TRBD2. In germline, CDR1 is WNHNN, CDR2 SYGVQD (reference sequence). Trimming at V came to 3 bases and at J to 2 bases, leaving 13 bases not matched to a gene. The CDR3 is 18 residues long. CDR3 bases: TGCGCCAGCAGTGAATCAGGACTAGCGGAGACGGAAACCTACGAGCAGTACTTC. Translated: CASSESGLAETETYEQYF.

The V and J genes are TRBV2 and TRBJ1-2; D unresolved. Deletions cut 2 bases from V and 7 bases from J, with 11 bases between. CDR3 length: 13 residues. The germline V gene has CDR1 SNHLY and CDR2 FYNNEI. Here the CDR3 DNA reads TGTGCCAGCAGTGAACTGAACAGTTCTGGCTACACCTTC. It specifies CASSELNSSGYTF.

This clone was detected a few times. V gene TRBV4-2 combines with J gene TRBJ1-5; no definite D call. This CDR3 region has 17 residues. CDR1 and CDR2 from the germline V gene are LGHNA and YNFKEQ. V was cut by 1 base and J by 7 bases, with 20 bases left in between. CDR3 coding DNA: TGTGCCAGCAGCCAAGGACCCTCCGGGAGGGTAGTGCAGCCCCAGCATTTT. Encoded protein: CASSQGPSGRVVQPQHF.

This chain links TRBV28 with TRBJ1-4; TRBD1 might be the D (5 bases). The germline CDR1 and CDR2 sequences are MDHEN and SYDVKM. Deletions cut 5 bases from V and 3 bases from J, with 13 bases between. The CDR3 is 15 residues long. CDR3 nucleotide sequence: TGTGCCAGCAGTACCCCCCCAGGGCCTAATGAAAAACTGTTTTTT. The encoded protein is CASSTPPGPNEKLFF.

The genes are TRBV11-1 and TRBJ2-6; possible D gene TRBD1, 5 bases. V lost 2 bases to trimming and J lost 2 bases, with 7 bases between them. Germline V gives CDR1 SGHAT, CDR2 FQDESV (reference sequence). The CDR3 has 15 amino acids. CDR3 sequence (DNA): TGTGCCAGCAGCTTACAGGGAACTGGGGCCAACGTCCTGACTTTC. This translates into CASSLQGTGANVLTF.

This chain connects TRBV4-2 to TRBJ2-7; 10 bases are shared with TRBD2. Germline values: CDR1 LGHNA, CDR2 YNFKEQ. The CDR3 spans 20 residues. Trimming took 0 bases from V and 3 from J; bases not matched to a gene: 17. This chain's CDR3 is CASSQETASGRGQKVYEQYF. The CDR3 nucleotides are TGTGCCAGCAGCCAAGAAACCGCTAGCGGGAGAGGCCAAAAGGTCTACGAGCAGTACTTC.

This chain joins TRBV30 and TRBJ2-2; maybe TRBD2 (6 bases). The V gene's germline CDR1 is GTSNPN and CDR2 SVGIG (reference sequence). Trimming took 2 bases from V and 4 from J, leaving 11 bases between them. CDR3 length: 14 residues. The CDR3 reads CAWSRKGGTGELFF. The CDR3, as DNA: TGTGCCTGGAGTAGGAAGGGAGGCACCGGGGAGCTGTTTTTT.

CDR3 sequence reads: CASSPDRGHNEQFF. CDR3 sequence (DNA): TGCGCCAGCAGCCCGGACAGGGGTCACAATGAGCAGTTCTTC. This chain links TRBV4-3 with TRBJ2-1, with 9 bases that match TRBD1. Germline CDR1 reads LGHNA; CDR2 reads YSLEER. The CDR3 spans 14 residues. V lost 4 bases and J lost 5; bases outside the gene matches: 3.

J is TRBJ1-4 and V is TRBV18; 12 bases line up with TRBD1. The trim removed 3 bases at V and 8 bases at J, leaving 4 bases unmatched. CDR1 KGHSH and CDR2 LQKENI come from the germline V gene. The CDR3 consists of 15 residues. CDR3 amino acids: CASSPGQGAKEKLFF. In nucleotides, the CDR3 is TGTGCCAGCTCACCGGGACAGGGGGCAAAGGAAAAACTGTTTTTT.

This chain uses TRBV28 with TRBJ1-1; D remains ambiguous. The V end was cut by 8 bases, the J end by 11 bases, with 15 bases between. CDR1 and CDR2 (germline): MDHEN, SYDVKM. This CDR3 has 11 amino acids. For the CDR3, the DNA is TGTGCCAGCCGGGATTCTACGGGGGCTTTCTTT. It is translated as CASRDSTGAFF.